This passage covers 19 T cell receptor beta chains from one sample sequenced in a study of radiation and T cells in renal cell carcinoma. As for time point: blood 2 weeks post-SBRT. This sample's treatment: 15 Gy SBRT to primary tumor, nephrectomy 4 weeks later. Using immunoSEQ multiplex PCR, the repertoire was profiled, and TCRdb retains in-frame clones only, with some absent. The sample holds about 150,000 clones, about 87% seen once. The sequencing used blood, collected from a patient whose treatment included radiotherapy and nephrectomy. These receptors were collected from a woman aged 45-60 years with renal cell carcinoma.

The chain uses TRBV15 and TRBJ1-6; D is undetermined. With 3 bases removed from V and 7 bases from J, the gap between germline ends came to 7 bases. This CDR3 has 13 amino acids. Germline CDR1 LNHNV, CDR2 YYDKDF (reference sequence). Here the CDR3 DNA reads TGTGCCACCAGCAGCGGAGTCAATTCACCCCTCCACTTT. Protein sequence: CATSSGVNSPLHF.

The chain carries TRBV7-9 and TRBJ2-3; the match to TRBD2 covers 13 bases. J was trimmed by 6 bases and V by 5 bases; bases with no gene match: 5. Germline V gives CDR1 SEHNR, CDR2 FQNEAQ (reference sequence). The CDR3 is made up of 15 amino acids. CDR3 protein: CASSPRTSGGDTQYF. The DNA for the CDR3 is TGTGCCAGCAGCCCCCGGACTAGCGGGGGCGATACGCAGTATTTT.

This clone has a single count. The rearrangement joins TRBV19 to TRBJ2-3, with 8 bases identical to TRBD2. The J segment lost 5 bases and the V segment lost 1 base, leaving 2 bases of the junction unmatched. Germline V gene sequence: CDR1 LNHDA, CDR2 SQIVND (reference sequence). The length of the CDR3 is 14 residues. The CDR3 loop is CASSIVGGGDTQYF. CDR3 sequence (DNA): TGTGCCAGTAGTATAGTCGGGGGGGGAGATACGCAGTATTTT. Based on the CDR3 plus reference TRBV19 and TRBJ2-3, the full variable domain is DGGITQSPKYLFRKEGQNVTLSCEQNLNHDAMYWYRQDPGQGLRLIYYSQIVNDFQKGDIAEGYSVSREKKESFPLTVTSAQKNPTAFYLCASSIVGGGDTQYFGPGTRLTVL.

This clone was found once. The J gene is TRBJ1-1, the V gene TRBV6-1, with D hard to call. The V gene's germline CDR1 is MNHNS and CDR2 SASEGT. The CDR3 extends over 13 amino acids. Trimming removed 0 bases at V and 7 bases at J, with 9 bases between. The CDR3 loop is CASSEAFSGEAFF. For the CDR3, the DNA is TGTGCCAGCAGTGAAGCGTTCAGTGGTGAAGCTTTCTTT.

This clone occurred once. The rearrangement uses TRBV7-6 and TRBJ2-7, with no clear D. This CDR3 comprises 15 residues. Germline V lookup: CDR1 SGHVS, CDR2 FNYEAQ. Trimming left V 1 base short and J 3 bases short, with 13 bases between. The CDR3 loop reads CASSLDRSLHYEQYF. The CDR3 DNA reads TGTGCCAGCAGCTTAGACAGAAGTCTACACTACGAGCAGTACTTC.

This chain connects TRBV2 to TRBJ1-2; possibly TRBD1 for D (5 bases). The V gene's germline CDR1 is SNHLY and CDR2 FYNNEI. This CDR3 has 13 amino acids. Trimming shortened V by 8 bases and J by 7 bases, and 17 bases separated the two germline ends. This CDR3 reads CASLERDPRGYTF. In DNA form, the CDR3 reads TGTGCCAGCCTAGAGCGGGACCCTCGTGGCTACACCTTC.

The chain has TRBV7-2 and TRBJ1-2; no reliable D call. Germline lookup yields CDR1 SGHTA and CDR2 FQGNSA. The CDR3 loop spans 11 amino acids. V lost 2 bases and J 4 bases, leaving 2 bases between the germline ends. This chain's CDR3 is CASSLLYGYTF. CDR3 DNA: TGTGCCAGCAGCTTACTCTATGGCTACACCTTC. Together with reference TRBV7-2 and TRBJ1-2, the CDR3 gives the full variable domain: GAGVSQSPSNKVTEKGKDVELRCDPISGHTALYWYRQSLGQGLEFLIYFQGNSAPDKSGLPSDRFSAERTGGSVSTLTIQRTQQEDSAVYLCASSLLYGYTFGSGTRLTVV.

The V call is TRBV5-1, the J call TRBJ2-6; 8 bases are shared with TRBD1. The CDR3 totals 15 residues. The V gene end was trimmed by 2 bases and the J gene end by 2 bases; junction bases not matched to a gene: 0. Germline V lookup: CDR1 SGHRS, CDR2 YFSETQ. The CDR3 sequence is CASSLQGAGANVLTF. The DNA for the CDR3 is TGCGCCAGCAGCTTACAGGGGGCTGGGGCCAACGTCCTGACTTTC.

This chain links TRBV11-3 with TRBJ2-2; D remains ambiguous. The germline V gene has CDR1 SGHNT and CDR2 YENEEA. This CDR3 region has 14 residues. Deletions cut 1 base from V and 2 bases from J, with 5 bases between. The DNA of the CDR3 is TGTGCCAGCAGCTTAGGGGTAAACACCGGGGAGCTGTTTTTT. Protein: CASSLGVNTGELFF.

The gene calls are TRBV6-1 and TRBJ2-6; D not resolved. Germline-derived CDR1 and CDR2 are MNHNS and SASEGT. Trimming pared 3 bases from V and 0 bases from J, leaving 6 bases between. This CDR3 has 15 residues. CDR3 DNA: TGTGCCAGCAGTGAGGCCAGCTCTGGGGCCAACGTCCTGACTTTC. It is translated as CASSEASSGANVLTF.

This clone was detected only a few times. The CDR3 nucleotides read TGTGCCACCACAGGGACAGCAGATCAGCCCCAGCATTTT. Its protein product is CATTGTADQPQHF. The chain has TRBV10-3 and TRBJ1-5, with 7 positions matching TRBD1. The germline gives CDR1 ENHRY, CDR2 SYGVKD. V was clipped by 10 bases and J by 5 bases; unmatched bases: 8. The CDR3 contains 13 residues.

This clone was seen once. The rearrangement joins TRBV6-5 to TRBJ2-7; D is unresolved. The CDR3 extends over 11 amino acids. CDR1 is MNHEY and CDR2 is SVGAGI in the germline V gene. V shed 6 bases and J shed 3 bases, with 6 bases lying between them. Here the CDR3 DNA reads TGTGCCAGCAGAATGAACTACGAGCAGTACTTC. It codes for CASRMNYEQYF.

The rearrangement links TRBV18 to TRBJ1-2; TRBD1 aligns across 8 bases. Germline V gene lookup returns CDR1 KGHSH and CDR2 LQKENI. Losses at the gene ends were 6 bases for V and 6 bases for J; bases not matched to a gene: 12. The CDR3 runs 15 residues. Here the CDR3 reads CASSLMDRVSDGYTF. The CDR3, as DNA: TGTGCCAGCTCCCTAATGGACAGGGTCAGTGATGGCTACACCTTC.

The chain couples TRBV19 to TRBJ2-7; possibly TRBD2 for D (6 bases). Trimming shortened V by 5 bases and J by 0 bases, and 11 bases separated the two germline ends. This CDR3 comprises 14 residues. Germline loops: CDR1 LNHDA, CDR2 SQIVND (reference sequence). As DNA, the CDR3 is TGTGCCAGTAGTGCCAGCGGGTCCTCCTACGAGCAGTACTTC. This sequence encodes CASSASGSSYEQYF.

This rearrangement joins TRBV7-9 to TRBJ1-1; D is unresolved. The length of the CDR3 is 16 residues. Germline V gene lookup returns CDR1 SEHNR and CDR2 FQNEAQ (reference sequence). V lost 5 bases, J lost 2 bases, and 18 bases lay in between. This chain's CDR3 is CASSPATWTVNTEAFF. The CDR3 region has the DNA TGTGCCAGCAGCCCGGCGACCTGGACCGTCAACACTGAAGCTTTCTTT.

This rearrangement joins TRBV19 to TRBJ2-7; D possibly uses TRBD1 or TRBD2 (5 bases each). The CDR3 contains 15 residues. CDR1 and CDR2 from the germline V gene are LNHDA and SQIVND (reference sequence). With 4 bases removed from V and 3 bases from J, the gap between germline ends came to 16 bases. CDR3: CASSTGPRGDYEQYF. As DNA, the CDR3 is TGTGCCAGTAGTACAGGTCCTCGGGGCGACTACGAGCAGTACTTC.

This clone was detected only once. DNA for the CDR3: TGCGCCAGCAGCTTGTTTGCTGGTAGCGGGAGAAACAATGAGCAGTTCTTC. Amino acids: CASSLFAGSGRNNEQFF. This chain joins TRBV5-1 and TRBJ2-1; 9 bases map to TRBD2. This CDR3 comprises 17 residues. V trimming: 1 base; J trimming: 5 bases; junction bases outside the gene matches: 10. Germline loops: CDR1 SGHRS, CDR2 YFSETQ.

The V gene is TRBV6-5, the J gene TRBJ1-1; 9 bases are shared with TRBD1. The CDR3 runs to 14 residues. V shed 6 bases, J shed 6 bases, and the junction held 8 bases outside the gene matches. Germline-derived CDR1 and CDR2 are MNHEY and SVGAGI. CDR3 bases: TGTGCCAGCAGAACGGACAGGGGTGGACCTGAAGCTTTCTTT. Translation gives CASRTDRGGPEAFF.

In nucleotides, the CDR3 is TGTGCCAGCAGCTTGCTAATGCGGGCGGCAGGCTACGAGCAGTACTTC. Its protein product is CASSLLMRAAGYEQYF. The V call is TRBV5-5, the J call TRBJ2-7, with a weak D call TRBD2 (5 bases). Germline lookup yields CDR1 SGHKS and CDR2 YYEKEE (reference sequence). V lost 1 base to trimming and J lost 3 bases, with 17 bases between them. The CDR3 totals 16 residues.